This is a list of T cell receptor beta chains from one sample in a study of blood T cell repertoires in COVID-19. This table comes from immunoSEQ multiplex PCR, and its TCRdb copy is limited to in-frame clones, with some not included. Seen here are roughly 81,000 clones, 91% observed once, and the top ten hold under 2%. Sequencing was performed on peripheral blood. Receptors were obtained from a woman between 50 and 59 years old in a cohort sampled during active COVID-19. CDR3s include the opening cysteine and the closing phenylalanine or tryptophan. Fields, in order: J gene, V gene, D gene, clone size, CDR3 DNA, CDR3 protein. D genes are given only for firm matches. Size tells how often a clone was seen (once, few, many) or the class of an expanded clone, and some rows leave it out.

j_call: TRBJ2-1; v_call: TRBV3-1/TRBV3-2; d_call: -; clone_size: -; cdr3_nt: TGTGCCAGCAGCCAAGGGTCAGCGGGCGGGCAGGAGCAGTTCTTC; cdr3_aa: CASSQGSAGGQEQFF
j_call: TRBJ1-3; v_call: TRBV4-1; d_call: TRBD1; clone_size: -; cdr3_nt: TGCGCCAGCAGCCCGGTTGCCCGCCGCGGACAGGGGGTGAGTGCCTCTGGAAACACCATATATTTT; cdr3_aa: CASSPVARRGQGVSASGNTIYF
j_call: TRBJ2-7; v_call: TRBV7-9; d_call: TRBD1; clone_size: -; cdr3_nt: TGTGCCAGCAGCCCCGGGACAGGGGCCTACGAGCAGTACTTC; cdr3_aa: CASSPGTGAYEQYF
j_call: TRBJ2-5; v_call: TRBV4-2; d_call: TRBD2; clone_size: few; cdr3_nt: TGTGCCAGCAGCCCGCATTTAGCGGGGGGGCCGGAAGAGACCCAGTACTTC; cdr3_aa: CASSPHLAGGPEETQYF
j_call: TRBJ2-5; v_call: TRBV28; d_call: -; clone_size: -; cdr3_nt: TGTGCCAGCAGTACACCCGTTTCTGGCGGAGAGACCCAGTACTTC; cdr3_aa: CASSTPVSGGETQYF
j_call: TRBJ2-3; v_call: TRBV5-1; d_call: -; clone_size: -; cdr3_nt: TGCGCCAGCAGCTTGCGGGGGTCAGATACGCAGTATTTT; cdr3_aa: CASSLRGSDTQYF
j_call: TRBJ2-7; v_call: TRBV7-7; d_call: TRBD1; clone_size: -; cdr3_nt: TGTGCTAGCAGCTTAGGGCAGGGGGCCGAGGAGCAGTACTTC; cdr3_aa: CASSLGQGAEEQYF
j_call: TRBJ2-2; v_call: TRBV19; d_call: TRBD1; clone_size: -; cdr3_nt: TGTGCCACAAGACCAGGGGGCGCGAGCGGGGAGCTGTTTTTT; cdr3_aa: CATRPGGASGELFF
j_call: TRBJ1-5; v_call: TRBV30; d_call: -; clone_size: -; cdr3_nt: TGTGCCTGGAGGGGCAGCACGAGGGCCAATCAGCCCCAGCATTTT; cdr3_aa: CAWRGSTRANQPQHF
j_call: TRBJ2-3; v_call: TRBV9; d_call: -; clone_size: -; cdr3_nt: TGTGCCAGCAGCGAAAGCGGCCGCGACACAGATACGCAGTATTTT; cdr3_aa: CASSESGRDTDTQYF
j_call: TRBJ2-5; v_call: TRBV7-8; d_call: TRBD2; clone_size: once; cdr3_nt: TGTGCCAGCAGCCCCCTCGGGGGGGCGCGGGAGACCCAGTACTTC; cdr3_aa: CASSPLGGARETQYF
j_call: TRBJ1-2; v_call: TRBV27; d_call: -; clone_size: -; cdr3_nt: TGTGCCAGCTCATGGTCAGGGGTTACAGCCAACTATGGCTACACCTTC; cdr3_aa: CASSWSGVTANYGYTF
j_call: TRBJ1-1; v_call: TRBV12-3/TRBV12-4; d_call: -; clone_size: -; cdr3_nt: TGTGCCAGCAATTTCGGACAGATTGGAGCTTTCTTT; cdr3_aa: CASNFGQIGAFF
j_call: TRBJ2-7; v_call: TRBV2; d_call: TRBD2; clone_size: -; cdr3_nt: TGTGCCAGCAGTCGATCTAGCGGGGGGACTAGCGAGCAGTACTTC; cdr3_aa: CASSRSSGGTSEQYF
j_call: TRBJ2-7; v_call: TRBV6-6; d_call: TRBD2; clone_size: -; cdr3_nt: TGTGCCAGCACTAGCGGGAGCTACGAGCAGTACTTC; cdr3_aa: CASTSGSYEQYF
j_call: TRBJ1-1; v_call: TRBV5-6; d_call: -; clone_size: -; cdr3_nt: TGTGCCAGCAGCCGCCCCGGGGGTCCGAACACTGAAGCTTTCTTT; cdr3_aa: CASSRPGGPNTEAFF
j_call: TRBJ2-3; v_call: TRBV6-5; d_call: TRBD2; clone_size: -; cdr3_nt: TGTGCCAGCAGTTACCGGACTAGCGGGACAGATACGCAGTATTTT; cdr3_aa: CASSYRTSGTDTQYF
j_call: TRBJ2-2; v_call: TRBV7-9; d_call: -; clone_size: -; cdr3_nt: TGTGCCAGCAGGAAGGGGGAGGGACCGACCGGGGAGCTGTTTTTT; cdr3_aa: CASRKGEGPTGELFF
j_call: TRBJ2-1; v_call: TRBV6-5; d_call: TRBD2; clone_size: -; cdr3_nt: TGTGCCAGCAGTCGCAGCGGGAGCTCCTACAATGAGCAGTTCTTC; cdr3_aa: CASSRSGSSYNEQFF
j_call: TRBJ1-1; v_call: TRBV18; d_call: -; clone_size: -; cdr3_nt: TGTGCCAGCTCACCACTGGACAGGAACACTGAAGCTTTCTTT; cdr3_aa: CASSPLDRNTEAFF
j_call: TRBJ1-1; v_call: TRBV5-1; d_call: -; clone_size: -; cdr3_nt: TGCGCCAGCAAAGATGAGGGCACTGAAGCTTTCTTT; cdr3_aa: CASKDEGTEAFF
j_call: TRBJ2-5; v_call: TRBV19; d_call: TRBD1; clone_size: -; cdr3_nt: TGTGCCAGTAGCGTAACAGGGGGTCCGGAGACCCAGTACTTC; cdr3_aa: CASSVTGGPETQYF
j_call: TRBJ2-1; v_call: TRBV12-5; d_call: -; clone_size: -; cdr3_nt: TGTGCTAGTGGTTTGGTACTCGGGACACCTAGCTCCTACAATGAGCAGTTCTTC; cdr3_aa: CASGLVLGTPSSYNEQFF
j_call: TRBJ2-5; v_call: TRBV5-1; d_call: -; clone_size: -; cdr3_nt: TGCGCCAGCAGCCTCACTGGCGGTCAAGAGACCCAGTACTTC; cdr3_aa: CASSLTGGQETQYF
j_call: TRBJ1-1; v_call: TRBV29-1; d_call: TRBD1; clone_size: -; cdr3_nt: TGCAGCGTTAAAAGGGGCGGGACAGTTAGCACTGAAGCTTTCTTT; cdr3_aa: CSVKRGGTVSTEAFF
j_call: TRBJ2-7; v_call: TRBV5-5; d_call: -; clone_size: -; cdr3_nt: TGTGCCAGCAGCCGGGAGCCCGCAGGGCGAGCCTACGAGCAGTACTTC; cdr3_aa: CASSREPAGRAYEQYF
j_call: TRBJ2-3; v_call: TRBV10-3; d_call: -; clone_size: -; cdr3_nt: TGTGCCATCAGCGGGACTTCTACCGGGAGAGATACGCAGTATTTT; cdr3_aa: CAISGTSTGRDTQYF
j_call: TRBJ2-1; v_call: TRBV11-2; d_call: -; clone_size: -; cdr3_nt: TGTGCCAGCAGCCCCGCGGGCCGCTACAATGAGCAGTTCTTC; cdr3_aa: CASSPAGRYNEQFF
j_call: TRBJ1-3; v_call: TRBV9; d_call: -; clone_size: -; cdr3_nt: TGTGCCAGCAGCGTAGAGGGGGGAAACACCATATATTTT; cdr3_aa: CASSVEGGNTIYF